These 3 T cell receptor beta chains were all obtained from the same sample, sequenced in a study of Ad26.COV2.S vaccination and SARS-CoV-2 variants. Using immunoSEQ multiplex PCR, the repertoire was profiled, and TCRdb retains in-frame clones only, with some absent. Seen here are roughly 400,000 clones, 70% to 90% observed once, and the top ten hold approximately 1.9%. Treatment noted: over 15 received Ad26.COV2.S at low or high dose, single or two shots; roughly five received placebo; per-sample allocation not given. Samples analyzed were those drawn on day 63 after the first vaccine or placebo injection. The sample was peripheral blood, taken in a trial of Ad26.COV2.S vaccine versus placebo. Every receptor here comes from a person between 18 and 59 years old who received the Ad26.COV2.S COVID-19 vaccine or a placebo.

V and J are TRBV28 and TRBJ2-1; TRBD1 agrees at 8 bases. The length of the CDR3 is 16 residues. Per germline, CDR1 MDHEN and CDR2 SYDVKM. With 5 bases clipped from V and 1 base from J, the junction kept 7 bases outside the gene matches. The CDR3 sequence is CASSLRQGSSYNEQFF. The CDR3 bases are TGTGCCAGCAGTCTCCGACAGGGGTCGTCCTACAATGAGCAGTTCTTC. The full variable domain, rest sourced from reference TRBV28 and TRBJ2-1, is DVKVTQSSRYLVKRTGEKVFLECVQDMDHENMFWYRQDPGLGLRLIYFSYDVKMKEKGDIPEGYSVSREKKERFSLILESASTNQTSMYLCASSLRQGSSYNEQFFGPGTRLTVL.

This clone was seen a few times. Here the CDR3 DNA reads TGTGCCAGCAGCTTAACTAGCGGGCGGGCCCGGAATGAGCAGTTCTTC. Its translation: CASSLTSGRARNEQFF. J is TRBJ2-1 and V is TRBV7-6; TRBD2 agrees at 9 bases. This CDR3 comprises 16 residues. Trimming took 2 bases from V and 7 from J; bases not matched to a gene: 9. Per the germline V gene, CDR1 is SGHVS and CDR2 is FNYEAQ.

Comment on this clone: At the DNA level, this CDR3 is encoded by other sequences in the same sample as well. The genes are TRBV5-1 and TRBJ2-7; TRBD1 aligns across 11 bases. In germline, CDR1 is SGHRS, CDR2 YFSETQ. There are 15 residues in the CDR3. V trimming: 2 bases; J trimming: 4 bases; junction bases outside the gene matches: 5. CDR3 protein: CASSLGQGATYEQYF. As DNA, the CDR3 is TGCGCCAGCAGCTTAGGACAGGGGGCGACGTACGAGCAGTACTTC.